This TCR beta chain stems from a study of blood T cell repertoires in COVID-19. Whole-study context: Italy, Spain and the United States were the sources of the convalescent and acute COVID-19 samples. T cells, B-cell-depleted T cells, or PBMCs supplied cDNA or gDNA.

This clone turned up a few times. In the study's own analysis: Researchers report that nucleated cell counts were estimated from reference gene primer amplification. The table came from immunoSEQ multiplex PCR; TCRdb's copy has only in-frame clones and leaves some out. V and J calls and clone size are as listed in that table; D and trimming were resolved from the DNA. This sample has more than 40,000 clones, with roughly 90% found just once. The TCR originated in a man of 80 years or more with acute or convalescent COVID-19. The sequenced sample was peripheral blood.

The CDR3 here is CASSPKREDYEQYF. DNA of the CDR3: TGTGCCAGCAGCCCGAAACGGGAGGACTACGAGCAGTACTTC. The chain couples TRBV7-9 to TRBJ2-7; 7 bases map to TRBD2. Germline V gene sequence: CDR1 SEHNR, CDR2 FQNEAQ (reference sequence). The length of the CDR3 is 14 residues. Unmatched junction bases numbered 7, after V lost 5 bases and J lost 3 bases.